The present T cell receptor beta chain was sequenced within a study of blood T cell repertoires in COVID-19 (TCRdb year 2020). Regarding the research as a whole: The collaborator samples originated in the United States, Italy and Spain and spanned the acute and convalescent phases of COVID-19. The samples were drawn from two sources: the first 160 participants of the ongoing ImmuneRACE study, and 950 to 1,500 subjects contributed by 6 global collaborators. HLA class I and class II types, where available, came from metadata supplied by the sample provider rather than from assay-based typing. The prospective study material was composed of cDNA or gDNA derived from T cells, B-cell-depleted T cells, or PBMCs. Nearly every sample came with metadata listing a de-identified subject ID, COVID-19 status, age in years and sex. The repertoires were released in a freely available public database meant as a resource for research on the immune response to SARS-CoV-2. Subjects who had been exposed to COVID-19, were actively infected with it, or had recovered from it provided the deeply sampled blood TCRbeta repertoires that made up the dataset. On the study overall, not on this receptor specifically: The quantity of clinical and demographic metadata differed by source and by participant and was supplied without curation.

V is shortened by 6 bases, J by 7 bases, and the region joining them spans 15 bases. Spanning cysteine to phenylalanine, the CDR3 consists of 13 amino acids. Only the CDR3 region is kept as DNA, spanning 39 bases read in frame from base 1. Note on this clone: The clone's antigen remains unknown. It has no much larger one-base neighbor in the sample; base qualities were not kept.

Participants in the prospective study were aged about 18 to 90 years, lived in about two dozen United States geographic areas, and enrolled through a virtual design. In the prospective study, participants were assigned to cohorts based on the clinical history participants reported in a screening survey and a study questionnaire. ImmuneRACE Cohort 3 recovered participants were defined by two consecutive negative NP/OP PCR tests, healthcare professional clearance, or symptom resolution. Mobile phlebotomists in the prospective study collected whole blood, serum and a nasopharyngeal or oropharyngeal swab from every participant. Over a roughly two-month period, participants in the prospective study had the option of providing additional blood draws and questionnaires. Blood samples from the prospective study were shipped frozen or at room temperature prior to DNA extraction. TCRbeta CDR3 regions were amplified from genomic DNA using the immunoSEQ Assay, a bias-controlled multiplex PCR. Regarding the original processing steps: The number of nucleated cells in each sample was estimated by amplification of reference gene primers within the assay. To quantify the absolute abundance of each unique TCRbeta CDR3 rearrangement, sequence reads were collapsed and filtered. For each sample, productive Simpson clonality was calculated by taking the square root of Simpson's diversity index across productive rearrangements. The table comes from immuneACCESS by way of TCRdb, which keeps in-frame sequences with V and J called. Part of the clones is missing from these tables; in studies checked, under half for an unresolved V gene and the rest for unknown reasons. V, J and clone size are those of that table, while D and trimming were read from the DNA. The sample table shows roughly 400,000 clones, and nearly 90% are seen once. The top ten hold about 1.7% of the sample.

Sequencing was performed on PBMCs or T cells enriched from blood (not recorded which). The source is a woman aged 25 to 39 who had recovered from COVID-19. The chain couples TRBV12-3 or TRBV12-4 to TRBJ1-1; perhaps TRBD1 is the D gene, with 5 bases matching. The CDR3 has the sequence CASSWGLYVEAFF. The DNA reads TGTGCCAGCAGCTGGGGACTCTACGTTGAAGCTTTCTTT.